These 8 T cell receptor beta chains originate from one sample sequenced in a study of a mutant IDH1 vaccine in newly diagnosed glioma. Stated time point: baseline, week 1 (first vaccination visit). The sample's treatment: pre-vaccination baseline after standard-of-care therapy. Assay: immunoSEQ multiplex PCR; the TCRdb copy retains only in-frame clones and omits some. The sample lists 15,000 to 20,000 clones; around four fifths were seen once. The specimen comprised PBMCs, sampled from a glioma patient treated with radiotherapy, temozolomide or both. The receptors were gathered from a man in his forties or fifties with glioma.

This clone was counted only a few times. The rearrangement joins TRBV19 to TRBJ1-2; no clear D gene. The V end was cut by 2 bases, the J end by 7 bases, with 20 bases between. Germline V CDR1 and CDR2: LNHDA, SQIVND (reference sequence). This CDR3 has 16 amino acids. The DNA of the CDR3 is TGTGCCAGTAGTATACCTCCTCCGACCCCCCGTACTGGCTACACCTTC. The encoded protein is CASSIPPPTPRTGYTF.

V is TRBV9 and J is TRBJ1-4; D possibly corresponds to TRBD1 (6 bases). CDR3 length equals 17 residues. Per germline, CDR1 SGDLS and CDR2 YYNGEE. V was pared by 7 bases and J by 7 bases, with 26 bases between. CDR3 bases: TGTGCCAGCGGGCGATCCCTTTCACAGGGATGGGGTGAAAAACTGTTTTTT. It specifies CASGRSLSQGWGEKLFF.

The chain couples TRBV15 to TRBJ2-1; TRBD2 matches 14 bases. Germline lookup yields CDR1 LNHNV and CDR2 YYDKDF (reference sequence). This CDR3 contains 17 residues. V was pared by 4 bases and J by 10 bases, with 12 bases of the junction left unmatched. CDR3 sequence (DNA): TGTGCCACCAGCACCCTCTCGGGGACTAGCGGGAGTCGCGAGCAGTTCTTC. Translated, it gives CATSTLSGTSGSREQFF.

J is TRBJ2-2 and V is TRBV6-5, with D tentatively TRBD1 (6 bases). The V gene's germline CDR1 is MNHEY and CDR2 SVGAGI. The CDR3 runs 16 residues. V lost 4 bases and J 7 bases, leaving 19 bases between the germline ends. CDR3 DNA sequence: TGTGCCAGCAGTTCGCCCCTGGCAGGGGTGGACGGGGAGCTGTTTTTT. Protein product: CASSSPLAGVDGELFF.

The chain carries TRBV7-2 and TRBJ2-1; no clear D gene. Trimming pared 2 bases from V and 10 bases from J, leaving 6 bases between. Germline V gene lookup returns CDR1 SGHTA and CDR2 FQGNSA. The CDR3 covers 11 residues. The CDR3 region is CASSLMGEQFF. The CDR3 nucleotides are TGTGCCAGCAGCTTAATGGGGGAGCAGTTCTTC.

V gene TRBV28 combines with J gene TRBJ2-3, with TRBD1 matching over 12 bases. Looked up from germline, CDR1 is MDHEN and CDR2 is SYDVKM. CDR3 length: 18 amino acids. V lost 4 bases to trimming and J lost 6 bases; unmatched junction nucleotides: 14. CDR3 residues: CASSSPGGTGGARDTQYF. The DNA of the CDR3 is TGTGCCAGCAGTTCGCCGGGAGGGACAGGGGGCGCAAGGGATACGCAGTATTTT.

The CDR3 DNA reads as TGTGCCTGGAGTAGGGACAGGCCCCGCGGCTACACCTTC. Amino acids: CAWSRDRPRGYTF. J is TRBJ1-2 and V is TRBV30, with 8 positions matching TRBD1. CDR3 length equals 13 residues. Germline V gives CDR1 GTSNPN, CDR2 SVGIG (reference sequence). Trimming cost V 2 bases and J 8 bases; bases outside gene matches: 7.

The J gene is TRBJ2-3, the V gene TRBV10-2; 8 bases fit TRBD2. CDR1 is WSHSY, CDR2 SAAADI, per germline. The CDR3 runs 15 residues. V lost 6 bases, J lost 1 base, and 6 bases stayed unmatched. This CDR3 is CASSEAGVGTDTQYF. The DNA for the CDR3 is TGCGCCAGCAGCGAAGCGGGAGTTGGCACAGATACGCAGTATTTT.